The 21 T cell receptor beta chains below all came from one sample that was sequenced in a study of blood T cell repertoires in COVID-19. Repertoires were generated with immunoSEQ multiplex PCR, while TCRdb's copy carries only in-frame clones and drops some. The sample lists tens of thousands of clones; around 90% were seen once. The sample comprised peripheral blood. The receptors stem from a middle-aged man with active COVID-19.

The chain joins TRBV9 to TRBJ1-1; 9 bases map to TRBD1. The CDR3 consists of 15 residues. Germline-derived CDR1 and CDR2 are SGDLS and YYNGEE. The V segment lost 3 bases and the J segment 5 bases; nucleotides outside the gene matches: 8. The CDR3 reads CASSDGTGRNTEAFF. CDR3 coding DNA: TGTGCCAGCAGCGATGGGACAGGGCGTAATACTGAAGCTTTCTTT.

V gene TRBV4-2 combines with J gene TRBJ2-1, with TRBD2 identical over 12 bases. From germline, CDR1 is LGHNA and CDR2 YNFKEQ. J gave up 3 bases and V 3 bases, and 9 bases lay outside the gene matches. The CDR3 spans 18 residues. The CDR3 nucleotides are TGTGCCAGCAGCCAGGCCCGGACTAGCGGGAAGATCTACAATGAGCAGTTCTTC. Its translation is CASSQARTSGKIYNEQFF.

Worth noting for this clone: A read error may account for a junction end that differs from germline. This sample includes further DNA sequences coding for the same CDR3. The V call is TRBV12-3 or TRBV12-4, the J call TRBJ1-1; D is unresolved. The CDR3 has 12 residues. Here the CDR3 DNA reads TGCGCCAGCAGCTACCTTAGCGCTGAAGCTTTCTTT. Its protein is CASSYLSAEAFF.

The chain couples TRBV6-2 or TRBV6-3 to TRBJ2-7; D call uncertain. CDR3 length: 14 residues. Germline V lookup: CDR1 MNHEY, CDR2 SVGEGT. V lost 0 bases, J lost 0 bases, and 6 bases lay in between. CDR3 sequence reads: CASSYSAPSYEQYF. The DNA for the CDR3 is TGTGCCAGCAGTTACTCAGCCCCCTCCTACGAGCAGTACTTC.

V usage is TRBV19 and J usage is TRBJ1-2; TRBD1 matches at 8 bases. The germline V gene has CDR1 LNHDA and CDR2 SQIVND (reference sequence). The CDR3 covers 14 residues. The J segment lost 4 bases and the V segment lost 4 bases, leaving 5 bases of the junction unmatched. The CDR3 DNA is TGTGCCAGTAGTACGCGGGACAGGCCCTATGGCTACACCTTC. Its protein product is CASSTRDRPYGYTF.

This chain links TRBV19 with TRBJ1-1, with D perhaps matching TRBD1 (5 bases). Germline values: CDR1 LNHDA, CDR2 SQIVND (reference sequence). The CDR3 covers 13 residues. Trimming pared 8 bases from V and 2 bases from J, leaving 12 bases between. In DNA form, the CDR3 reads TGTGCCAGTCGAGACAGCCTCAACACTGAAGCTTTCTTT. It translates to CASRDSLNTEAFF.

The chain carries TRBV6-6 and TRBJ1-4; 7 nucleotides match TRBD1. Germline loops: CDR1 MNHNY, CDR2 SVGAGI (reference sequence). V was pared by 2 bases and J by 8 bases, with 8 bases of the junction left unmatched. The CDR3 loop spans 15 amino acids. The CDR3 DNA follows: TGTGCCAGCAGTTACGGGGGGACAGAGACCGAAAAACTGTTTTTT. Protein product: CASSYGGTETEKLFF.

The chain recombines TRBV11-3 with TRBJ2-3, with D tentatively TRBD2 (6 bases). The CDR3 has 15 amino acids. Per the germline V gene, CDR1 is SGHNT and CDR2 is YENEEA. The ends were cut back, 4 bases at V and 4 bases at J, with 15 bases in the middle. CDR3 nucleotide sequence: TGTGCCAGCAGCTCTCGAACGCCGGGGGCAGATACGCAGTATTTT. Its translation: CASSSRTPGADTQYF.

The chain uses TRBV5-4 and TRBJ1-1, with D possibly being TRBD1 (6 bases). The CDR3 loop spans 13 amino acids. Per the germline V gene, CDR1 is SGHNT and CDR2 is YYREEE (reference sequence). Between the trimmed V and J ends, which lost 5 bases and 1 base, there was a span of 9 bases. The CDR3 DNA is TGTGCCAGCAGTTGGACAGAGAACACTGAAGCTTTCTTT. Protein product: CASSWTENTEAFF.

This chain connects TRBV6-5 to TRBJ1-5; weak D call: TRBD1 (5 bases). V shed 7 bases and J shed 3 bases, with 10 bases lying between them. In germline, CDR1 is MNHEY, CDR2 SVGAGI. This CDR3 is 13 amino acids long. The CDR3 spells CASKSGSNQPQHF. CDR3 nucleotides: TGTGCCAGCAAATCAGGGTCCAATCAGCCCCAGCATTTT.

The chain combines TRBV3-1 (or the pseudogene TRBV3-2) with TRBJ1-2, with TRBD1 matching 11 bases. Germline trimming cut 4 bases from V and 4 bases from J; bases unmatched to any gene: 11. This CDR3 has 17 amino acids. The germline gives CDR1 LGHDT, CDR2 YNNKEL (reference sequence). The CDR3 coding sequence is TGTGCCAGCAGCCGAGGACAGGGGGCGCAGATCGGCTATGGCTACACCTTC. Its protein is CASSRGQGAQIGYGYTF.

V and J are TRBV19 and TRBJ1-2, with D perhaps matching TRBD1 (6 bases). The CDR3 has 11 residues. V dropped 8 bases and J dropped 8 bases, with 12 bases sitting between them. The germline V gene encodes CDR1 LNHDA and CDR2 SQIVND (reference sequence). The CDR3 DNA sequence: TGTGCCAGTCGACAGGAGTCCGGCTACACCTTC. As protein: CASRQESGYTF.

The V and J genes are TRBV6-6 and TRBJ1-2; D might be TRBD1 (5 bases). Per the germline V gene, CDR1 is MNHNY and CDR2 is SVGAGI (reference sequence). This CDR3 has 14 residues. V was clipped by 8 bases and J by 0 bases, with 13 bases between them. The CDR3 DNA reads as TGTGCCAGCCTCTTCGGGGGAGCTAACTATGGCTACACCTTC. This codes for CASLFGGANYGYTF.

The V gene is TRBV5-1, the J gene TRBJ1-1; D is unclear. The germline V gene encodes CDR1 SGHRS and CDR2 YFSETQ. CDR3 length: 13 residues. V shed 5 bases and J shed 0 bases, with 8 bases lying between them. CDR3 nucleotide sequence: TGCGCCAGCAGGAAACAGATGAACACTGAAGCTTTCTTT. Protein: CASRKQMNTEAFF.

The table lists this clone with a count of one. DNA of the CDR3: TGTGCCAGCAGCGAGGGACAGGGTAATCAGCCCCAGCATTTT. It codes for CASSEGQGNQPQHF. V and J are TRBV7-8 and TRBJ1-5; the match to TRBD1 covers 9 bases. Per the germline V gene, CDR1 is SGHVS and CDR2 is FQNEAQ. The V segment lost 5 bases and the J segment 4 bases; nucleotides outside the gene matches: 3. This CDR3 spans 14 amino acids.

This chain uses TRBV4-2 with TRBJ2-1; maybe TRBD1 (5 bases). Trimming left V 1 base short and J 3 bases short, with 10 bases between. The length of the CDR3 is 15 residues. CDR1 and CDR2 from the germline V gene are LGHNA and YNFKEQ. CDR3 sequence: CASSQAAGLYNEQFF. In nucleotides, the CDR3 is TGTGCCAGCAGCCAAGCCGCAGGGCTCTACAATGAGCAGTTCTTC.

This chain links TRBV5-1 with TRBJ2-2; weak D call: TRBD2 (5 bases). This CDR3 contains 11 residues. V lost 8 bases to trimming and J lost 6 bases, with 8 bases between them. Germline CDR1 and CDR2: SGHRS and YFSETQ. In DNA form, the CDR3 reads TGCGCCAGTACTAGGGCCGGGGAGCTGTTTTTT. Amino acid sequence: CASTRAGELFF.

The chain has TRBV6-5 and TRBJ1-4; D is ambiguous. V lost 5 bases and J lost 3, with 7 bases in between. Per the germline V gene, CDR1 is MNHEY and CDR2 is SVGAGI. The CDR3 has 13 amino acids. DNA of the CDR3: TGTGCCAGCAGTCGGGTAGCTAATGAAAAACTGTTTTTT. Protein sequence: CASSRVANEKLFF.

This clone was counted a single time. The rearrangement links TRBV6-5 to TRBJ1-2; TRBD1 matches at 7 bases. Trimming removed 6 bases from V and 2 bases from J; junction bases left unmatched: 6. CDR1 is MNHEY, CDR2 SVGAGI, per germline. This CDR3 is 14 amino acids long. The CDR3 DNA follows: TGTGCCAGCAGATCCACGGGACAGAACTATGGCTACACCTTC. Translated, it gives CASRSTGQNYGYTF.

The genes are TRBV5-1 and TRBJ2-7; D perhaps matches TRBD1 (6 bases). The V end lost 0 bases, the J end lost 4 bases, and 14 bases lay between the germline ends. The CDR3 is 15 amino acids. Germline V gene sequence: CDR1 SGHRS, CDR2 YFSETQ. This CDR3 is CASSLVSGQGYEQYF. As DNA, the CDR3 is TGCGCCAGCAGCTTGGTGTCGGGACAAGGTTACGAGCAGTACTTC.

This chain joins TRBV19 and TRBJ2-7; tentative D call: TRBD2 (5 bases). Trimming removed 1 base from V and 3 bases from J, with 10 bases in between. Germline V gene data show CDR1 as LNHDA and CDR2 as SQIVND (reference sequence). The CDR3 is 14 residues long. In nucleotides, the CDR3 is TGTGCCAGTAGTATAGCGATAGGAGGCTACGAGCAGTACTTC. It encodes CASSIAIGGYEQYF.